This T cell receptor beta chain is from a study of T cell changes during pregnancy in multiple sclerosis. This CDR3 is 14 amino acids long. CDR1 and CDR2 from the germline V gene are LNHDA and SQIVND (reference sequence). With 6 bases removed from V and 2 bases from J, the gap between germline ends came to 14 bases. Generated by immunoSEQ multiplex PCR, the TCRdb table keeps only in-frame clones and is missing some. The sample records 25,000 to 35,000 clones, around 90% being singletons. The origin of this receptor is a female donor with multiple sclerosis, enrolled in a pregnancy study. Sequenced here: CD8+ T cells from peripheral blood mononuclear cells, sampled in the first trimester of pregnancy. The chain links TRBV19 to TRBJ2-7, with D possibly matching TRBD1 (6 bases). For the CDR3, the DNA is TGTGCCAGTAGCCCGGGGACAATAACCTACGAGCAGTACTTC. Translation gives CASSPGTITYEQYF.